The 30 T cell receptor beta chains in this list originate from one sample, sequenced in a study. TCRdb processed the 5' RACE reads anew with MiXCR; each CDR3 protein has one entry. The table has fewer than 65,000 distinct CDR3 sequences, about 31% seen once. The sequenced sample consisted of tumor-infiltrating naive CD4+ T cells sorted from the breast tumor. Subset of the sample: naive CD4+ T cells, CD4+CD45RA+CD25-. These receptor sequences come from a female donor with breast cancer.

This clonotype is categorized as medium-sized. The chain uses TRBV7-2 and TRBJ1-6; 7 bases align to TRBD1. The V and J ends lost 5 bases and 8 bases, in that order; junction bases with no gene match: 9. This CDR3 region has 15 residues. The V gene's germline CDR1 is SGHTA and CDR2 FQGNSA. CDR3: CASSALQGFDSPLHF. The CDR3 DNA is TGTGCCAGCAGCGCTCTACAGGGGTTTGATTCACCCCTCCACTTT. The full variable domain, in which reference TRBV7-2 and TRBJ1-6 provide the parts outside the CDR3, is GAGVSQSPSNKVTEKGKDVELRCDPISGHTALYWYRQSLGQGLEFLIYFQGNSAPDKSGLPSDRFSAERTGGSVSTLTIQRTQQEDSAVYLCASSALQGFDSPLHFGNGTRLTVT.

Only a few counts were recorded for this clonotype. The chain carries TRBV28 and TRBJ2-5; 7 bases match TRBD2. Germline CDR1 is MDHEN and CDR2 is SYDVKM. The CDR3 length is 12 residues. Germline trimming cut 6 bases from V and 5 bases from J; bases unmatched to any gene: 3. The CDR3 coding sequence is TGTGCCAGCAGACTAGCGCTGGAGACCCAGTACTTC. Translation gives CASRLALETQYF.

As to this clonotype: A much larger clone is a single base away; this may be a read error. This chain uses TRBV7-2 with TRBJ2-1; 14 bases map to TRBD2. Germline assignment: CDR1 SGHTA and CDR2 FQGNSA. This CDR3 has 16 residues. CDR3 in amino acids: CASSGTSGSGYKEQFF. Here the CDR3 DNA reads TGTGCCAGCAGCGGGACTAGCGGGAGCGGATACAAGGAGCAGTTCTTC.

The CDR3 spells CASSSRPPHAFF. CDR3 nucleotide sequence: TGTGCCAGCAGTTCCCGGCCCCCGCACGCTTTCTTT. The chain is built from TRBV6-2 or TRBV6-3 and TRBJ1-1; D remains unclear. The ends were cut back, 4 bases at V and 11 bases at J, with 14 bases in the middle. The CDR3 is made up of 12 amino acids. Germline values: CDR1 MNHEY, CDR2 SVGEGT.

This clonotype showed up many times. The chain has TRBV6-5 and TRBJ2-7; 11 nucleotides agree with TRBD2. The CDR3 has 15 residues. The germline V gene has CDR1 MNHEY and CDR2 SVGAGI. Trimming took 6 bases from V and 3 from J; bases not matched to a gene: 7. The CDR3 is CASRRTSGSDYEQYF. The CDR3 DNA follows: TGTGCCAGCAGGCGAACTAGCGGGAGCGACTACGAGCAGTACTTC.

The V and J genes are TRBV29-1 and TRBJ2-1, with TRBD2 identical over 10 bases. The CDR3 contains 14 residues. Germline CDR1 reads SQVTM; CDR2 reads ANQGSEA. Trimming cost V 5 bases and J 5 bases; bases outside gene matches: 6. CDR3 nucleotide sequence: TGCAGCGTTTCCCTAGCGGGGGTGAACAATGAGCAGTTCTTC. As protein: CSVSLAGVNNEQFF.

The chain couples TRBV5-6 to TRBJ2-7, with TRBD2 matching over 10 bases. The CDR3 is made up of 16 amino acids. Germline CDR1 SGHDT, CDR2 YYEEEE. With 6 bases clipped from V and 3 bases from J, the junction kept 12 bases outside the gene matches. The CDR3 DNA follows: TGTGCCAGCACCCCGGGGCTAGCGGGAGCATTCTACGAGCAGTACTTC. Translating it yields CASTPGLAGAFYEQYF.

This clonotype was seen more than once but under ten times. This chain uses TRBV20-1 with TRBJ1-1; possible D gene TRBD1, 5 bases. Trimming removed 2 bases from V and 0 bases from J, with 13 bases in between. CDR1 is DFQATT and CDR2 is SNEGSKA in the germline V gene (reference sequence). This CDR3 has 15 amino acids. The CDR3 sequence: CSARPNTGVNTEAFF. CDR3 nucleotide sequence: TGCAGTGCTAGACCTAACACGGGGGTGAACACTGAAGCTTTCTTT.

Comments on this clonotype: At one boundary the junction diverges from the germline segment, which might be a read error. The gene calls are TRBV9 and TRBJ2-3; unclear D gene. The length of the CDR3 is 14 residues. Germline CDR1 reads SGDLS; CDR2 reads YYNGEE. CDR3 nucleotides: TGTGCCAGCAGCGTCGCCGCCAACACAGAAACGCAGTATTTT. Protein sequence: CASSVAANTETQYF.

There are a few counts of this clonotype. This rearrangement joins TRBV20-1 to TRBJ1-2, with D tentatively TRBD1 (6 bases). CDR1 and CDR2 from the germline V gene are DFQATT and SNEGSKA (reference sequence). CDR3 length equals 12 residues. V was shortened by 3 bases and J by 8 bases, with 13 bases between the two germline ends. CDR3 in DNA: TGCAGTGCTAGTCAGGGGCCGGAGGGCTACACCTTC. Protein sequence: CSASQGPEGYTF.

The chain has TRBV6-1 and TRBJ2-5, with TRBD1 identical over 10 bases. Looked up from germline, CDR1 is MNHNS and CDR2 is SASEGT. V trimming: 6 bases; J trimming: 6 bases; junction bases outside the gene matches: 10. The CDR3 has 15 residues. The CDR3 nucleotides are TGTGCCAGCAGGGAGGGGACAGGGGAGACGAAGACCCAGTACTTC. This encodes CASREGTGETKTQYF.

This rearrangement joins TRBV10-3 to TRBJ2-7, with a weak D call TRBD2 (5 bases). The CDR3 runs 13 residues. Trimming pared 4 bases from V and 3 bases from J, leaving 10 bases between. CDR1 and CDR2 from the germline V gene are ENHRY and SYGVKD. As DNA, the CDR3 is TGTGCCATCAGTGGCCGGGAAAGCTACGAGCAGTACTTC. Its translation: CAISGRESYEQYF.

CDR3 sequence reads: CASSWGTENTGELFF. CDR3 DNA sequence: TGCGCCAGCAGCTGGGGGACAGAGAACACCGGGGAGCTGTTTTTT. The genes are TRBV5-1 and TRBJ2-2; 7 bases line up with TRBD1. V was clipped by 3 bases and J by 1 base; unmatched bases: 3. The V gene's germline CDR1 is SGHRS and CDR2 YFSETQ. The CDR3 has 15 amino acids.

This clonotype was picked up one time. The gene calls are TRBV27 and TRBJ2-1; 7 bases agree with TRBD2. Germline CDR1 reads MNHEY; CDR2 reads SMNVEV (reference sequence). The junction had 7 bases not matched to a gene; V was cut back by 4 bases and J by 4 bases. CDR3 length: 15 amino acids. CDR3 protein: CASSSGGSRYNEQFF. The CDR3 DNA sequence: TGTGCCAGCAGTTCGGGGGGAAGCAGGTACAATGAGCAGTTCTTC.

The chain employs TRBV5-1 and TRBJ2-3; D is ambiguous. V lost 3 bases, J lost 1 base, and 15 bases lay in between. This CDR3 comprises 16 residues. Germline V gives CDR1 SGHRS, CDR2 YFSETQ. This CDR3 reads CASSSHEARRTDTQYF. The DNA for the CDR3 is TGCGCCAGCAGCTCCCACGAGGCCCGGCGCACAGATACGCAGTATTTT.

There are a few counts of this clonotype. The CDR3 bases are TGCGCCAGCAGCCAAGGGTACCCCTCTAGCGGGAGAGGGGAGCTGTTTTTT. The encoded protein is CASSQGYPSSGRGELFF. The rearrangement uses TRBV4-1 and TRBJ2-2, with 10 bases aligning to TRBD2. Germline V gene sequence: CDR1 MGHRA, CDR2 YSYEKL. This CDR3 region has 17 residues. The V and J ends lost 1 base and 8 bases, in that order; junction bases with no gene match: 10.

This sequence joins TRBV5-1 and TRBJ2-7; 8 bases line up with TRBD2. CDR1 is SGHRS, CDR2 YFSETQ, per germline. The CDR3 totals 17 residues. The trim removed 4 bases at V and 1 base at J, leaving 13 bases unmatched. This CDR3 is CASSDRLASLESYEQYF. Here the CDR3 DNA reads TGCGCCAGCAGCGACCGACTAGCGTCACTTGAGTCCTACGAGCAGTACTTC.

Of note for this clonotype: This CDR3 is missing its conserved last phenylalanine or tryptophan, likely due to a read error. This chain connects TRBV7-6 to TRBJ2-2; no reliable D call. Per the germline V gene, CDR1 is SGHVS and CDR2 is FNYEAQ. This CDR3 is 13 amino acids long. Trimming removed 1 base at V and 8 bases at J, with 8 bases between. The CDR3 sequence: CASSLDLRGELFL. The CDR3 DNA sequence: TGTGCCAGCAGCTTAGATTTAAGAGGGGAGCTGTTTCTT.

This clonotype has a single count. J is TRBJ2-2 and V is TRBV10-2, with D maybe TRBD2 (6 bases). Trimming cost V 10 bases and J 0 bases, with 15 bases left between them. This CDR3 is 15 amino acids long. Germline CDR1 WSHSY, CDR2 SAAADI. CDR3 amino acids: CAIVPGESNTGELFF. Here the CDR3 DNA reads TGCGCCATCGTCCCGGGGGAGTCGAACACCGGGGAGCTGTTTTTT.

This chain links TRBV6-6 with TRBJ1-5; TRBD1 is a possible D gene (6 bases). The CDR3 is made up of 13 amino acids. Germline V gene sequence: CDR1 MNHNY, CDR2 SVGAGI (reference sequence). V gave up 5 bases and J gave up 7 bases, with 12 bases separating them. CDR3 sequence: CASSVQGGQPQHF. The CDR3 DNA follows: TGTGCCAGCAGTGTACAGGGTGGGCAGCCCCAGCATTTT.

This clonotype was detected many times. Compared with germline, one end of the junction differs, possibly owing to a read error. The chain uses TRBV6-1 and TRBJ2-7; no clear D. From germline, CDR1 is MNHNS and CDR2 SASEGT. CDR3 size: 13 residues. CDR3 bases: TGTGCCAGCAGTGAAATGGGGTCCTCCGAGCAGTACTTC. It translates to CASSEMGSSEQYF.

The chain employs TRBV7-9 and TRBJ2-2; 12 bases are shared with TRBD2. The germline CDR1 and CDR2 sequences are SEHNR and FQNEAQ (reference sequence). The CDR3 has 20 amino acids. V lost 2 bases and J lost 2; bases outside the gene matches: 12. In DNA form, the CDR3 reads TGTGCCAGCAGCTTAATTACCCTCCTAGCGGGAGGGCCTAACACCGGGGAGCTGTTTTTT. It codes for CASSLITLLAGGPNTGELFF.

CDR3 sequence: CASRYGRGDEQFF. The CDR3 DNA follows: TGTGCCAGCAGATACGGACGCGGCGATGAGCAGTTCTTC. The chain combines TRBV7-9 with TRBJ2-1, with D uncertain. The germline V and J ends were trimmed by 6 bases and 8 bases, with 14 bases remaining between them. Germline lookup yields CDR1 SEHNR and CDR2 FQNEAQ (reference sequence). The CDR3 loop spans 13 amino acids. The whole variable domain, remainder taken from reference TRBV7-9 and TRBJ2-1, is DTGVSQNPRHKITKRGQNVTFRCDPISEHNRLYWYRQTLGQGPEFLTYFQNEAQLEKSRLLSDRFSAERPKGSFSTLEIQRTEQGDSAMYLCASRYGRGDEQFFGPGTRLTVL.

This rearrangement joins TRBV2 to TRBJ2-3, with TRBD2 matching over 11 bases. This CDR3 is built from 15 residues. Trimming removed 6 bases from V and 2 bases from J; junction bases left unmatched: 4. Germline CDR1 SNHLY, CDR2 FYNNEI. The CDR3 loop reads CASRGLAGPTDTQYF. As DNA, the CDR3 is TGTGCCAGCAGAGGACTAGCGGGTCCCACAGATACGCAGTATTTT.

This chain joins TRBV20-1 and TRBJ2-2, with 9 bases that match TRBD1. The CDR3 covers 17 residues. V trimming: 0 bases; J trimming: 1 base; junction bases outside the gene matches: 6. From germline, CDR1 is DFQATT and CDR2 SNEGSKA (reference sequence). CDR3 bases: TGCAGTGCTAGAGATCAGCGGGACAGGGTGAACACCGGGGAGCTGTTTTTT. Amino acid sequence: CSARDQRDRVNTGELFF.

Only one count was recorded for this clonotype. One junction end disagrees with the germline gene, perhaps due to a read error. This rearrangement joins TRBV7-6 to TRBJ1-3; TRBD1 aligns across 9 bases. The CDR3 extends over 15 amino acids. Per the germline V gene, CDR1 is SGHVS and CDR2 is FNYEAQ. The CDR3 is CASGLAGQGIGTIYF. The CDR3 region has the DNA TGTGCCAGCGGCTTAGCCGGACAGGGGATTGGCACCATATATTTT.

The V and J genes are TRBV7-6 and TRBJ2-7; TRBD1 agrees at 7 bases. The CDR3 contains 15 residues. Germline V CDR1 and CDR2: SGHVS, FNYEAQ. The V and J ends lost 2 bases and 2 bases, in that order; junction bases with no gene match: 6. The CDR3 here is CASSLTPGQTYEQYF. CDR3 DNA: TGTGCCAGCAGCTTAACTCCGGGACAGACCTACGAGCAGTACTTC.

With regard to this clonotype: Possible read error: a much larger clone is one base away. The chain is built from TRBV6-1 and TRBJ2-7; D perhaps matches TRBD2 (6 bases). Deletions cut 6 bases from V and 9 bases from J, with 21 bases between. CDR1 and CDR2 from the germline V gene are MNHNS and SASEGT. This CDR3 spans 14 amino acids. The CDR3 loop reads CASSRGNAVGGQYF. CDR3 nucleotide sequence: TGTGCCAGCAGCCGGGGGAACGCCGTTGGCGGGCAGTACTTC.

This chain joins TRBV7-2 and TRBJ2-1, with 8 bases matching TRBD2. CDR1 is SGHTA, CDR2 FQGNSA, per germline. The CDR3 extends over 17 amino acids. V was clipped by 1 base and J by 2 bases; unmatched bases: 7. The DNA of the CDR3 is TGTGCCAGCAGCTTAGTAGCCGGGAGGGGGACCTACAATGAGCAGTTCTTC. Amino acids: CASSLVAGRGTYNEQFF.

The chain has TRBV7-9 and TRBJ2-7, with 11 bases matching TRBD1. CDR1 and CDR2 (germline): SEHNR, FQNEAQ (reference sequence). The ends lost 0 bases at V and 9 bases at J; junction bases unmatched: 7. This CDR3 has 15 residues. This CDR3 reads CASSLAGTGGGRQYF. In nucleotides, the CDR3 is TGTGCCAGCAGCTTAGCCGGGACAGGGGGAGGAAGGCAGTACTTC.